These T cell receptor beta chains were read from a single sample in a study of PD-L1 blockade in urothelial cancer. Repertoires were generated with immunoSEQ multiplex PCR, while TCRdb's copy carries only in-frame clones and drops some. The repertoire has tens of thousands of clones, roughly 85% of them found once; the top ten carry over 12%. This sample comprised PBMCs, obtained around atezolizumab (anti-PD-L1) treatment. The receptors derive from a woman aged 55 to 70 with urothelial cancer. Each CDR3 is given with its conserved first and last residue. The D gene is left open where the match is weak.

j_gene: TRBJ2-1; d_gene: TRBD1; v_gene: TRBV4-3; CDR3nt: TGCGCCAGCAGCGGCCGGGACAGGGTCTCCTACAATGAGCAGTTCTTC; CDR3aa: CASSGRDRVSYNEQFF
j_gene: TRBJ1-5; d_gene: TRBD1; v_gene: TRBV7-8; CDR3nt: TGTGCCAGCAGCTTAGAGTATCGGCACAGGGGAAGCAATCAGCCCCAGCATTTT; CDR3aa: CASSLEYRHRGSNQPQHF
j_gene: TRBJ2-3; d_gene: .; v_gene: TRBV7-2; CDR3nt: TGTGCCAGCAGCTTAAACGCGGGAGATACGCAGTATTTT; CDR3aa: CASSLNAGDTQYF
j_gene: TRBJ1-3; d_gene: .; v_gene: TRBV19; CDR3nt: TGTGCCAGTACCCCATCGGGAGGGGTCTCTGGAAACACCATATATTTT; CDR3aa: CASTPSGGVSGNTIYF
j_gene: TRBJ1-1; d_gene: .; v_gene: TRBV18; CDR3nt: TGTGCCAGCTCAGTAAACAGGGAGAACACTGAAGCTTTCTTT; CDR3aa: CASSVNRENTEAFF
j_gene: TRBJ2-1; d_gene: TRBD2; v_gene: TRBV27; CDR3nt: TGTGCCAGCAGCCCCCCAAGCGGGACCAGGGCGCATGAGCAGTTCTTC; CDR3aa: CASSPPSGTRAHEQFF
j_gene: TRBJ1-2; d_gene: .; v_gene: TRBV19; CDR3nt: TGTGCCAGTAGTCCCTCCTTCTATGGCTACACCTTC; CDR3aa: CASSPSFYGYTF
j_gene: TRBJ2-6; d_gene: .; v_gene: TRBV6-6; CDR3nt: TGTGCCAGCAGTTTTAGCCACTCTGGGGCCAACGTCCTGACTTTC; CDR3aa: CASSFSHSGANVLTF
j_gene: TRBJ1-4; d_gene: TRBD1; v_gene: TRBV10-3; CDR3nt: TGTGCCACCCGTAGGACAGGGCCAAATGAAAAACTGTTTTTT; CDR3aa: CATRRTGPNEKLFF
j_gene: TRBJ2-1; d_gene: TRBD1; v_gene: TRBV19; CDR3nt: TGTGCCAGTAGACCCAGACAGGGTAGATACAATGAGCAGTTCTTC; CDR3aa: CASRPRQGRYNEQFF